The present TCR beta chain was sequenced within a study of T cell clonality in common variable immunodeficiency. Notes on the study in general: Compared with healthy controls, CVID subjects showed increased TCRbeta clonality, mostly in about a third. What drives increased CVID clonality needs T cell subpopulation sequencing. Fewer TCRbeta clones were shared among CVID subjects than controls.

This clone was observed a few times. Its antigen is still unknown. Libraries were prepared by immunoSEQ multiplex PCR; TCRdb keeps only in-frame clonotypes and omits some of them. Singletons are absent from the sample, which has roughly 32,000 clones. The clonotype was recovered from a person between 18 and 75 years old in good health. Sequencing was carried out using peripheral blood mononuclear cells.

CDR3 amino acids: CASTLEGSSQPQHF. CDR3 DNA (partial): TGTGCCAGCACCCTCGAGGGGTCAAGTCAGCCC. The chain has TRBV7-8 and TRBJ1-5; a weak D match, TRBD1 (5 bases). The read terminates 3 residues before the CDR3 end, so the remaining end is supplied by the germline J gene. CDR1 is SGHVS and CDR2 is FQNEAQ in the germline V gene. V lost 7 bases and J 6 bases, leaving 16 bases between the germline ends. This CDR3 is built from 14 residues.